These 25 T cell receptor beta chains originate from one sample sequenced in a study of graft-versus-host responses after intestinal transplantation (dated by TCRdb to 2020 to 2022). The method behind the library was the immunoSEQ multiplex PCR assay. In its TCRdb copy, this immuneACCESS table keeps in-frame sequences only and misses some clones. Where compared with another copy, unresolved V genes explain less than half of these, and the others have no known cause. This sample gives under 50,000 clones in total; over 90% of them show up just once. The ten largest make up around 3.6% of the sample. This material consisted of PBMCs, taken around 730 days after intestinal transplantation. These receptors all come from a human patient who received an intestinal transplant, so some T cells may come from the graft donor.

The CDR3 DNA follows: TGTGCCAGCAGAGCCGACAGGGATAAAGCTTTCTTT. It specifies CASRADRDKAFF. The chain joins TRBV2 to TRBJ1-1, with 7 bases identical to TRBD1. Germline trimming cut 6 bases from V and 9 bases from J; bases unmatched to any gene: 7. Germline V gene sequence: CDR1 SNHLY, CDR2 FYNNEI. CDR3 size: 12 residues.

The gene calls are TRBV7-2 and TRBJ2-3; tentative D call: TRBD2 (5 bases). The germline gives CDR1 SGHTA, CDR2 FQGNSA. V dropped 4 bases and J dropped 3 bases, with 14 bases sitting between them. The CDR3 spans 15 residues. The CDR3 region is CASSSFPGDTDTQYF. CDR3 coding DNA: TGTGCCAGCAGCTCCTTCCCCGGGGATACAGATACGCAGTATTTT. Full variable domain (outside the CDR3, taken from reference TRBV7-2 and TRBJ2-3): GAGVSQSPSNKVTEKGKDVELRCDPISGHTALYWYRQSLGQGLEFLIYFQGNSAPDKSGLPSDRFSAERTGGSVSTLTIQRTQQEDSAVYLCASSSFPGDTDTQYFGPGTRLTVL.

V usage is TRBV6-5 and J usage is TRBJ2-7; tentatively, D is TRBD2 (6 bases). Between the trimmed V and J ends, which lost 5 bases and 1 base, there was a span of 15 bases. The CDR3 loop spans 15 amino acids. Germline CDR1 and CDR2: MNHEY and SVGAGI. The CDR3 loop is CASSLGGVWSYEQYF. The CDR3 nucleotides read TGTGCCAGCAGTCTCGGGGGTGTTTGGTCCTACGAGCAGTACTTC.

J is TRBJ1-1 and V is TRBV5-4, with D uncertain. Looked up from germline, CDR1 is SGHNT and CDR2 is YYREEE (reference sequence). The germline V and J ends were trimmed by 4 bases and 8 bases, with 18 bases remaining between them. The CDR3 is made up of 14 amino acids. CDR3 residues: CASSPHPPEVEAFF. CDR3 bases: TGTGCCAGCAGCCCCCACCCCCCCGAGGTGGAAGCTTTCTTT.

The chain joins TRBV9 to TRBJ1-2; a possible D gene is TRBD1 (5 bases). The CDR3 sequence is 15 residues long. Germline assignment: CDR1 SGDLS and CDR2 YYNGEE. Trimming removed 0 bases from V and 1 base from J, with 10 bases in between. The CDR3 coding sequence is TGTGCCAGCAGCGTAGGACTCAGGGTTAACTATGGCTACACCTTC. Translation gives CASSVGLRVNYGYTF.

The rearrangement uses TRBV7-9 and TRBJ1-2; no firm D call. The CDR3 spans 12 residues. Germline V gene data show CDR1 as SEHNR and CDR2 as FQNEAQ (reference sequence). Between the trimmed V and J ends, which lost 1 base and 8 bases, there was a span of 8 bases. Written as DNA, the CDR3 is TGTGCCAGCAGCTTAGAGGGCTACGGCTACACCTTC. It encodes CASSLEGYGYTF.

The rearrangement links TRBV7-6 to TRBJ1-5, with D tentatively TRBD1 (5 bases). Germline V CDR1 and CDR2: SGHVS, FNYEAQ. The ends were cut back, 2 bases at V and 5 bases at J, with 10 bases in the middle. The CDR3 has 14 amino acids. Here the CDR3 reads CASSLQGSDQPQHF. The CDR3 DNA reads TGTGCCAGCAGCTTACAGGGTTCGGATCAGCCCCAGCATTTT.

This CDR3 is CASSSTEVNTDTQYF. The CDR3 coding sequence is TGTGCCAGCAGCTCCACGGAGGTTAACACAGATACGCAGTATTTT. This rearrangement joins TRBV7-9 to TRBJ2-3; maybe TRBD2 (5 bases). The CDR3 contains 15 residues. V was cut by 4 bases and J by 2 bases, with 13 bases left in between. Germline V gene data show CDR1 as SEHNR and CDR2 as FQNEAQ (reference sequence).

The chain combines TRBV2 with TRBJ1-1; no firm D call. The CDR3 has 14 amino acids. Germline V gene lookup returns CDR1 SNHLY and CDR2 FYNNEI. V lost 1 base and J 2 bases, leaving 8 bases between the germline ends. The CDR3 DNA follows: TGTGCCAGCAGTGAAGTATACGCTAACACTGAAGCTTTCTTT. This sequence encodes CASSEVYANTEAFF.

The V call is TRBV4-1, the J call TRBJ2-7; D gene uncertain. CDR3 length equals 14 residues. CDR1 MGHRA and CDR2 YSYEKL come from the germline V gene. Deletions cut 4 bases from V and 7 bases from J, with 17 bases between. Here the CDR3 DNA reads TGCGCCAGCAGCCCTACCCCCAGCGTCCGGGAGCAGTACTTC. Its protein is CASSPTPSVREQYF.

The V call is TRBV7-9, the J call TRBJ2-2; 9 nucleotides match TRBD2. CDR3 length: 18 amino acids. J was trimmed by 3 bases and V by 5 bases; bases with no gene match: 13. Germline CDR1 SEHNR, CDR2 FQNEAQ (reference sequence). The DNA of the CDR3 is TGTGCCAGCAGCCCGCCAAGGGTGACTAGCGGCCACACCGGGGAGCTGTTTTTT. Amino acid sequence: CASSPPRVTSGHTGELFF.

The chain is built from TRBV6-1 and TRBJ2-7, with a tentative D call TRBD1 (5 bases). Germline CDR1 and CDR2: MNHNS and SASEGT. The CDR3 consists of 16 residues. V lost 2 bases, J lost 6 bases, and 20 bases lay in between. The CDR3 DNA sequence: TGTGCCAGCAGTGAATGGGTCGGACAAGAAAGCGCCGAGCAGTACTTC. Translation gives CASSEWVGQESAEQYF.

The rearrangement joins TRBV6-6 to TRBJ2-5; maybe TRBD1 (5 bases). The CDR3 consists of 15 residues. V was cut by 1 base and J by 2 bases, with 11 bases left in between. The germline gives CDR1 MNHNY, CDR2 SVGAGI (reference sequence). CDR3 sequence (DNA): TGTGCCAGCAGTTACTTGCTGACAGAACAAGAGACCCAGTACTTC. Its translation: CASSYLLTEQETQYF.

The sample holds a few counts of this clone. This chain connects TRBV27 to TRBJ2-2; 13 nucleotides match TRBD2. CDR1 is MNHEY and CDR2 is SMNVEV in the germline V gene (reference sequence). The V segment lost 10 bases and the J segment 2 bases; nucleotides outside the gene matches: 4. The CDR3 is 15 residues long. This chain's CDR3 is CATGLAGANTGELFF. The CDR3 bases are TGTGCCACCGGACTAGCGGGAGCTAACACCGGGGAGCTGTTTTTT.

The chain combines TRBV9 with TRBJ2-7; tentative D call: TRBD2 (6 bases). The CDR3 spans 15 residues. Germline lookup yields CDR1 SGDLS and CDR2 YYNGEE. Between the trimmed V and J ends, which lost 4 bases and 5 bases, there was a span of 19 bases. CDR3 region: CASSLGAGGADEQYF. CDR3 coding DNA: TGTGCCAGCAGCCTAGGTGCCGGGGGAGCTGACGAGCAGTACTTC.

This chain joins TRBV29-1 and TRBJ1-1; D is uncertain. The CDR3 sequence is 14 residues long. Trimming took off 6 bases at V and 0 bases at J, with 14 bases between the two ends. Germline V gene lookup returns CDR1 SQVTM and CDR2 ANQGSEA. The CDR3 region is CSVGTGSMNTEAFF. The CDR3 DNA is TGCAGCGTCGGTACTGGGAGTATGAACACTGAAGCTTTCTTT.

This sequence joins TRBV4-1 and TRBJ2-4, with D uncertain. Germline V gene sequence: CDR1 MGHRA, CDR2 YSYEKL. Trimming pared 5 bases from V and 0 bases from J, leaving 17 bases between. The CDR3 spans 17 residues. Written as DNA, the CDR3 is TGCGCCAGCAGCGTGGACCAACCTTGGATAGCCAAAAACATTCAGTACTTC. It yields the protein CASSVDQPWIAKNIQYF.

The gene calls are TRBV9 and TRBJ2-7; D may be TRBD1 or TRBD2 (5 bases each). CDR3 size: 17 residues. V was pared by 3 bases and J by 3 bases, with 22 bases between. Germline V gives CDR1 SGDLS, CDR2 YYNGEE. CDR3 sequence reads: CASSAWAMPGRGYEQYF. The DNA for the CDR3 is TGTGCCAGCAGCGCTTGGGCTATGCCGGGACGGGGCTACGAGCAGTACTTC.

The genes are TRBV19 and TRBJ1-1; no reliable D call. CDR1 is LNHDA and CDR2 is SQIVND in the germline V gene (reference sequence). Deletions cut 7 bases from V and 3 bases from J, with 21 bases between. The length of the CDR3 is 16 residues. The CDR3 sequence: CASKWESTMADTEAFF. In DNA form, the CDR3 reads TGTGCCAGTAAGTGGGAGTCGACGATGGCGGACACTGAAGCTTTCTTT.

The chain is built from TRBV19 and TRBJ2-7; no reliable D call. V was pared by 4 bases and J by 4 bases, with 17 bases between. This CDR3 is built from 15 residues. The germline V gene encodes CDR1 LNHDA and CDR2 SQIVND (reference sequence). In DNA form, the CDR3 reads TGTGCCAGTAGTAGATCCACAGCCTGGGCGTACGAGCAGTACTTC. It encodes CASSRSTAWAYEQYF.

The chain combines TRBV2 with TRBJ1-5, with D possibly matching TRBD1 (5 bases). The CDR3 consists of 14 residues. Per the germline V gene, CDR1 is SNHLY and CDR2 is FYNNEI. V lost 7 bases, J lost 6 bases, and 16 bases lay in between. CDR3 sequence (DNA): TGTGCCAGCAACCCACAGGAGAGAAGTCAGCCCCAGCATTTT. Protein: CASNPQERSQPQHF.

The chain links TRBV10-1 to TRBJ1-3, with D uncertain. Per the germline V gene, CDR1 is WNHNN and CDR2 is SYGVQD (reference sequence). The CDR3 consists of 13 residues. V was shortened by 6 bases and J by 4 bases, with 10 bases between the two germline ends. This CDR3 reads CASSALAGNTIYF. The CDR3 DNA is TGCGCCAGCAGCGCGCTCGCGGGAAACACCATATATTTT.

The chain uses TRBV29-1 and TRBJ1-2; D might be TRBD1 (6 bases). Trimming took 7 bases from V and 4 from J, leaving 16 bases between them. This CDR3 is 13 amino acids long. Germline CDR1 is SQVTM and CDR2 is ANQGSEA. CDR3 region: CSASPQGSYGYTF. CDR3 coding DNA: TGCAGCGCTTCACCACAGGGCAGCTATGGCTACACCTTC.

J is TRBJ1-5 and V is TRBV5-4, with TRBD1 matching over 8 bases. V gave up 4 bases and J gave up 7 bases; unmatched junction bases: 7. CDR1 is SGHNT and CDR2 is YYREEE in the germline V gene (reference sequence). CDR3 length: 14 amino acids. The CDR3 protein is CASSHQGAGQPQHF. The CDR3 nucleotides read TGTGCCAGCAGCCATCAGGGGGCCGGGCAGCCCCAGCATTTT.

The chain employs TRBV5-1 and TRBJ1-1, with 12 bases aligning to TRBD1. J lost 11 bases, V lost 5 bases, and 13 bases had no gene match. From germline, CDR1 is SGHRS and CDR2 YFSETQ. CDR3 length: 15 residues. The CDR3 sequence: CASRPPGQGAFVAFF. CDR3 DNA: TGCGCCAGCAGACCGCCGGGACAGGGGGCCTTTGTGGCTTTCTTT. Based on the CDR3 plus reference TRBV5-1 and TRBJ1-1, the full variable domain is KAGVTQTPRYLIKTRGQQVTLSCSPISGHRSVSWYQQTPGQGLQFLFEYFSETQRNKGNFPGRFSGRQFSNSRSEMNVSTLELGDSALYLCASRPPGQGAFVAFFGQGTRLTVV.